This TCR beta chain was sequenced for a study of blood T cell repertoires in COVID-19. This clone came up a few times. Authors' data handling: Using reference gene primer amplification, nucleated cell counts were estimated. TCRdb's table, derived via immunoSEQ multiplex PCR, lists solely in-frame clones and lacks some. That table supplies the V and J calls and clone size; D and trimming were determined from the DNA. The profile shows approximately 88,000 clones, more than 75% of them singletons. The trim removed 4 bases at V and 0 bases at J, leaving 7 bases unmatched. The germline V gene encodes CDR1 SGHDT and CDR2 YYEEEE. The CDR3 spans 16 residues.

Sequenced sample: peripheral blood. The receptor was isolated from a woman in her seventies with acute or convalescent COVID-19. V usage is TRBV5-6 and J usage is TRBJ1-3; 7 bases are a match to TRBD1. The DNA for the CDR3 is TGTGCCAGCAGCGCGCAGGGGGTCCACTCTGGAAACACCATATATTTT. It yields the protein CASSAQGVHSGNTIYF.